One sample yielded the 20 T cell receptor beta chains listed below, sequenced in a study of T-cell memory formation after mild COVID-19 (dated by TCRdb to the early 2020s). The library was produced with 5' RACE. Sequencing used an Illumina NovaSeq 6000. TCRdb applied fastp at Q25 and MiXCR to the public reads, then kept only in-frame beta chains. CDR3 protein sequences are deduplicated, and each keeps its most common genes and DNA. Present in this sample are around 310,000 distinct CDR3 sequences, 20% to 25% of which were seen just once. The top ten hold 21% of the sample. Sequences were obtained from PBMCs or a T cell subset sorted from them (not recorded which). The receptors here all came from a young man who had mild COVID-19 (a few samples of this study predate the infection). The sample titles of this study are shuffled in the database, so cell type and time point are left out; the donor was told from shared clones.

This clonotype appeared many times. This chain uses TRBV18 with TRBJ2-7; D not resolved. Germline V gives CDR1 KGHSH, CDR2 LQKENI. This CDR3 spans 13 amino acids. With 2 bases removed from V and 6 bases from J, the gap between germline ends came to 11 bases. For the CDR3, the DNA is TGTGCCAGCTCACCAGGTTCAGGTTCCGAGCAGTACGTC. This sequence encodes CASSPGSGSEQYV.

A few counts support this clonotype. The chain carries TRBV7-6 and TRBJ2-7; 8 bases fit TRBD2. Losses at the gene ends were 3 bases for V and 0 bases for J; bases not matched to a gene: 4. The germline V gene has CDR1 SGHVS and CDR2 FNYEAQ. CDR3 size: 15 residues. The CDR3 here is CASSLSGGSSYEQYV. For the CDR3, the DNA is TGTGCCAGCAGCTTGAGCGGGGGAAGCTCCTACGAGCAGTACGTC.

This clonotype has just a few counts. The V and J genes are TRBV12-3 or TRBV12-4 and TRBJ1-2; no clear D. The CDR3 runs to 13 residues. V lost 5 bases to trimming and J lost 4 bases, with 11 bases between them. This chain's CDR3 is CASSTPNLYGYTF. Written as DNA, the CDR3 is TGTGCCAGCAGTACTCCCAACCTCTATGGCTACACCTTC.

The chain recombines TRBV7-2 with TRBJ1-1, with 9 nucleotides matching TRBD1. The length of the CDR3 is 15 residues. With V trimmed by 5 bases and J by 2 bases, 6 bases remained unmatched. Germline V gene lookup returns CDR1 SGHTA and CDR2 FQGNSA. CDR3 coding DNA: TGTGCCAGCAGCAACACGGGACAGGGTAACACTGAAGCTTTCTTT. It is translated as CASSNTGQGNTEAFF.

The count of this clonotype is one. The chain joins TRBV9 to TRBJ1-2, with 8 bases lining up with TRBD1. CDR1 SGDLS and CDR2 YYNGEE come from the germline V gene. This CDR3 has 16 amino acids. V shed 0 bases and J 5 bases; nucleotides not matched to a gene: 9. CDR3 DNA sequence: TGTGCCAGCAGCGTAGGGGAGCGGGACAGGAAATATGGCTACACCTTC. It encodes CASSVGERDRKYGYTF. The whole variable domain, remainder taken from reference TRBV9 and TRBJ1-2, is DSGVTQTPKHLITATGQRVTLRCSPRSGDLSVYWYQQSLDQGLQFLIQYYNGEERAKGNILERFSAQQFPDLHSELNLSSLELGDSALYFCASSVGERDRKYGYTFGSGTRLTVV.

This chain joins TRBV5-6 and TRBJ1-2; 8 nucleotides match TRBD1. Germline CDR1 reads SGHDT; CDR2 reads YYEEEE. The CDR3 runs to 13 residues. Trimming at V came to 5 bases and at J to 4 bases, leaving 4 bases not matched to a gene. The CDR3 nucleotides read TGTGCCAGCAGTATGGACAGGGTCTATGGCTACACCTTC. Encoded protein: CASSMDRVYGYTF.

This chain links TRBV9 with TRBJ1-2; D is ambiguous. The ends were cut back, 2 bases at V and 0 bases at J, with 20 bases in the middle. The CDR3 is 18 residues long. Germline values: CDR1 SGDLS, CDR2 YYNGEE. The CDR3 region has the DNA TGTGCCAGCAGCGTTGAAGAGAGGGCCGGCAGTACTAACTATGGCTACACCTTC. Translation gives CASSVEERAGSTNYGYTF.

This chain joins TRBV4-1 and TRBJ1-2; TRBD1 matches 8 bases. Trimming removed 3 bases from V and 7 bases from J; junction bases left unmatched: 10. Germline CDR1 reads MGHRA; CDR2 reads YSYEKL. The CDR3 is 15 amino acids. For the CDR3, the DNA is TGCGCCAGCAGCCAGCCGGGACAGGAGACTTTTGGCTACACCTTC. It is translated as CASSQPGQETFGYTF.

The chain recombines TRBV30 with TRBJ2-1, with D perhaps TRBD2 (5 bases). The germline V gene encodes CDR1 GTSNPN and CDR2 SVGIG (reference sequence). V lost 4 bases and J lost 9, with 25 bases in between. CDR3 length equals 16 residues. CDR3 nucleotides: TGTGCCTGGATATCTCGCGGGCGCCCGGGGTGGGGTGAGCAGTTCTTC. This translates into CAWISRGRPGWGEQFF.

This clonotype was recorded a few times. V and J are TRBV5-1 and TRBJ2-2; a weak D match, TRBD1 (5 bases). Between the trimmed V and J ends, which lost 7 bases and 1 base, there was a span of 11 bases. Germline CDR1 reads SGHRS; CDR2 reads YFSETQ. The CDR3 is 14 residues long. The CDR3 DNA is TGCGCCAGCGGTAAGGGGATGAACACCGGGGAGCTGTTTTTT. Translating gives CASGKGMNTGELFF. The full variable domain, with the rest looked up from reference TRBV5-1 and TRBJ2-2, is KAGVTQTPRYLIKTRGQQVTLSCSPISGHRSVSWYQQTPGQGLQFLFEYFSETQRNKGNFPGRFSGRQFSNSRSEMNVSTLELGDSALYLCASGKGMNTGELFFGEGSRLTVL.

This clonotype was counted only a few times. This chain connects TRBV5-1 to TRBJ2-7; D ambiguous. Germline V gene sequence: CDR1 SGHRS, CDR2 YFSETQ. The length of the CDR3 is 14 residues. V lost 4 bases and J 3 bases, leaving 14 bases between the germline ends. CDR3 region: CASSPTTTLYEQYF. CDR3 nucleotide sequence: TGCGCCAGCAGCCCAACGACCACCCTCTACGAGCAGTACTTC.

The J gene is TRBJ2-2, the V gene TRBV29-1, with a weak D call TRBD2 (5 bases). The CDR3 has 13 amino acids. Per the germline V gene, CDR1 is SQVTM and CDR2 is ANQGSEA. The ends were cut back, 0 bases at V and 7 bases at J, with 9 bases in the middle. Written as DNA, the CDR3 is TGCAGCGTTGAAGAAACAGCGGTCGGGGAGCTGTTTTTT. Its translation: CSVEETAVGELFF.

This clonotype came up a few times. The chain carries TRBV6-5 and TRBJ1-2; no reliable D call. CDR3 length equals 13 residues. Germline CDR1 reads MNHEY; CDR2 reads SVGAGI. V was shortened by 6 bases and J by 8 bases, with 16 bases between the two germline ends. The CDR3 coding sequence is TGTGCCAGCAGCCCCGCGGGTTTACGGGGCTACACCTTC. Protein: CASSPAGLRGYTF.

This clonotype showed up just a few times. V usage is TRBV5-1 and J usage is TRBJ2-3; D call uncertain. CDR1 is SGHRS and CDR2 is YFSETQ in the germline V gene. The V end lost 1 base, the J end lost 1 base, and 10 bases lay between the germline ends. CDR3 length: 15 residues. The CDR3 region has the DNA TGCGCCAGCAGCTTGATTCGAGGAGGCACAGATACGCAGTATTTT. This translates into CASSLIRGGTDTQYF.

This clonotype was picked up one time. The chain links TRBV7-2 to TRBJ2-1, with D perhaps matching TRBD2 (5 bases). This CDR3 is built from 14 residues. Germline CDR1 and CDR2: SGHTA and FQGNSA. V was clipped by 3 bases and J by 4 bases, with 10 bases between them. CDR3 sequence reads: CASSFRTGYNEQFF. As DNA, the CDR3 is TGTGCCAGCAGCTTCAGAACGGGGTACAATGAGCAGTTCTTC.

This chain uses TRBV29-1 with TRBJ1-2; D is ambiguous. The CDR3 sequence is 15 residues long. Germline CDR1 and CDR2: SQVTM and ANQGSEA. Trimming left V 3 bases short and J 1 base short, with 15 bases between. The CDR3 sequence: CSVDAHTLLNYGYTF. In DNA, the CDR3 is TGCAGCGTTGACGCACATACCCTTCTTAACTATGGCTACACCTTC.

The V call is TRBV12-3 or TRBV12-4, the J call TRBJ2-2, with D perhaps matching TRBD1 (5 bases). This CDR3 is 14 amino acids long. The V end lost 8 bases, the J end lost 0 bases, and 10 bases lay between the germline ends. The CDR3 DNA sequence: TGTGCCAGCGGCGGACACGCGAACACCGGGGAGCTGTTTTTT. Translated, it gives CASGGHANTGELFF.

This clonotype was seen at least ten times. The gene calls are TRBV6-5 and TRBJ2-2; D uncertain. Germline V gene sequence: CDR1 MNHEY, CDR2 SVGAGI. This CDR3 is 13 amino acids long. Trimming shortened V by 1 base and J by 6 bases, and 6 bases separated the two germline ends. The CDR3 bases are TGTGCCAGCAGTTACTTGGGCGCCGGGGAGCTGTTTTTT. As protein: CASSYLGAGELFF.

V is TRBV12-3 or TRBV12-4 and J is TRBJ1-1, with D possibly being TRBD1 (5 bases). Trimming pared 4 bases from V and 0 bases from J, leaving 9 bases between. CDR3 size: 14 residues. CDR3 amino acids: CASSSQVMNTEAFF. The CDR3, as DNA: TGTGCCAGCAGTTCACAGGTAATGAACACTGAAGCTTTCTTT.

This chain connects TRBV6-2 or TRBV6-3 to TRBJ2-7, with 8 bases that match TRBD1. This CDR3 region has 13 residues. From germline, CDR1 is MNHEY and CDR2 SVGEGT. The J segment lost 10 bases and the V segment lost 2 bases, leaving 7 bases of the junction unmatched. The CDR3 DNA reads TGTGCCAGCAGTTACGGGACAGGAGCTCCCCAGTACTTC. Translation gives CASSYGTGAPQYF.